This T cell receptor beta chain is from a study of PD-1 blockade in classical Hodgkin lymphoma. Relapse after autologous stem cell transplantation occurred in every patient, and brentuximab vedotin exposure varied. Some clones are missing from TCRdb's copy, which holds only in-frame ones; the method was immunoSEQ multiplex PCR. The sample lists 26,000 or so clones, around 67% occurring once. Only a few counts were recorded for this clone. The CDR3 length is 14 residues. V lost 3 bases to trimming and J lost 5 bases, with 13 bases between them. The germline gives CDR1 SGHAT, CDR2 FQNNGV. V gene TRBV11-2 combines with J gene TRBJ1-1; possible D gene TRBD1, 5 bases. This sample comprised peripheral blood mononuclear cells (PBMCs), obtained before the second cycle of nivolumab. The sequence derives from a human donor with classical Hodgkin lymphoma. The CDR3 DNA follows: TGTGCCAGCAGCTTTCCAGGGTTGGGAACTGAAGCTTTCTTT. Protein: CASSFPGLGTEAFF.